Sequencing of this T cell receptor beta chain was carried out in a study of CD8 T cells in ankylosing spondylitis. This CDR3 region has 19 residues. V gave up 5 bases and J gave up 0 bases, with 26 bases separating them. CDR1 and CDR2 (germline): SGHAT, FQDESV (reference sequence). The study's findings and limits: Prior work had noted some motif variants in reactive arthritis blood and synovial fluid.

This clonotype was seen a handful of times. What it binds is not known. TCRdb processed the 5' RACE reads anew with MiXCR; each CDR3 protein has one entry. Among 190,000 or so distinct CDR3 sequences listed, over 10% were seen once. The chain recombines TRBV11-1 with TRBJ2-7, with D unclear. The TCR originated in a male donor with ankylosing spondylitis or in good health (not recorded which). Sequencing was carried out using blood, either unsorted or a sorted T cell fraction (not recorded which). The CDR3 here is CASSGPGTQDTSSSYEQYF. The DNA for the CDR3 is TGTGCCAGCAGCGGACCGGGCACCCAGGATACTTCGAGCTCCTACGAGCAGTACTTC.